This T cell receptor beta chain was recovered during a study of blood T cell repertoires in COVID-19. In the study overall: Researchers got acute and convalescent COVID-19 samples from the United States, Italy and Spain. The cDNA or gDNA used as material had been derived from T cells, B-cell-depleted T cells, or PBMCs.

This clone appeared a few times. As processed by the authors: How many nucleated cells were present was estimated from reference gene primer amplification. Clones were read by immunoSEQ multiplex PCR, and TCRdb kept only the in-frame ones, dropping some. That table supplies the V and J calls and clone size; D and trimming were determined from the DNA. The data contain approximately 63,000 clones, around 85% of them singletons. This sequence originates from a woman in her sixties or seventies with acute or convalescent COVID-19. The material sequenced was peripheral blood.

The CDR3 coding sequence is TGCGCCAGCAGCCAAGCGAGAGGGTGGTCCTACGAGCAGTACTTC. It translates to CASSQARGWSYEQYF. The V gene is TRBV4-1, the J gene TRBJ2-7; maybe TRBD2 (5 bases). Germline lookup yields CDR1 MGHRA and CDR2 YSYEKL. This CDR3 spans 15 amino acids. Trimming left V 1 base short and J 1 base short, with 11 bases between.